The rows below give T cell receptor beta chains drawn from one sample of a study of T cell repertoires in cytomegalovirus infection. TCRdb recomputed calls from the reads with MiXCR, one row per CDR3 protein. The data contain under 350,000 distinct CDR3 sequences, roughly 9.5% of them singletons. The sequenced material came from PBMCs. The receptors derive from a human donor in good health (CMV status not recorded). Some clones in this sample may be carry-over from other donors' samples. CDR3s include the opening cysteine and the closing phenylalanine or tryptophan. Fields, in order: J gene, V gene, CDR3 protein.

J: TRBJ1-4
V: TRBV10-3
CDR3: CAIRPGQGATNEKLFF

J: TRBJ2-2
V: TRBV4-3
CDR3: CASSQVARGTGELFF

J: TRBJ2-4
V: TRBV6-2/TRBV6-3
CDR3: CASSYRQGGYIQYF

J: TRBJ2-7
V: TRBV6-1
CDR3: CASHLLSGPRNPYEQYF

J: TRBJ2-1
V: TRBV11-2
CDR3: CASSLGKAGGHEQFF

J: TRBJ2-7
V: TRBV6-6
CDR3: CASRTTGTGVNEQYF

J: TRBJ2-7
V: TRBV20-1
CDR3: CSATDGQDEQYF

J: TRBJ2-5
V: TRBV27
CDR3: CASSSSGQFQETQYF

J: TRBJ2-1
V: TRBV11-2
CDR3: CASSSSRYGYNEQFF

J: TRBJ1-5
V: TRBV7-2
CDR3: CASSLEGQGAVSNQPQHF

J: TRBJ1-5
V: TRBV7-9
CDR3: CASSSTGTNQPQHF

J: TRBJ1-1
V: TRBV7-6
CDR3: CASSLDRETEAFF

J: TRBJ2-5
V: TRBV6-2/TRBV6-3
CDR3: CASRTTGEETQYF

J: TRBJ2-1
V: TRBV12-3/TRBV12-4
CDR3: CASSWVVDNEQFF

J: TRBJ2-1
V: TRBV7-7
CDR3: CASSPTSGRSEQFF

J: TRBJ1-2
V: TRBV15
CDR3: CATSSPRQGSYGYTF

J: TRBJ2-2
V: TRBV6-6
CDR3: CASSHRGAGGSTGELFF

J: TRBJ2-3
V: TRBV7-2
CDR3: CASCNREGADTQYF

J: TRBJ1-1
V: TRBV4-2
CDR3: CASSQDKGVQGNTEAFF

J: TRBJ1-1
V: TRBV19
CDR3: CASIPGQTLTSTEAFF

J: TRBJ2-3
V: TRBV7-2
CDR3: CASSLAGTSGSDTQYF

J: TRBJ2-1
V: TRBV7-2
CDR3: CASSLQGGPYNEQFF

J: TRBJ2-6
V: TRBV7-6
CDR3: CASSAGRMISGANVLTF

J: TRBJ2-7
V: TRBV2
CDR3: CASTSRGPDAYEQYF

J: TRBJ1-2
V: TRBV7-2
CDR3: CASSLGGTEANYGYTF

J: TRBJ2-3
V: TRBV7-6
CDR3: CASSLGPGASGSKTDTQYF

J: TRBJ1-5
V: TRBV18
CDR3: CASSPPGVGNQPQHF

J: TRBJ2-3
V: TRBV2
CDR3: CASSGFLAANTDTQYF

J: TRBJ2-5
V: TRBV6-5
CDR3: CASSYGGRGETQYF

J: TRBJ1-6
V: TRBV7-2
CDR3: CASSSPSRREWSPLHF

J: TRBJ2-3
V: TRBV2
CDR3: CASSDGRSTDTQYF

J: TRBJ2-7
V: TRBV11-2
CDR3: CASSLEVTRFEQYF

J: TRBJ1-2
V: TRBV7-6
CDR3: CASSLSASRGSRDGYTF

J: TRBJ2-1
V: TRBV7-8
CDR3: CASSRGRTSGRGGNEQFF

J: TRBJ2-3
V: TRBV20-1
CDR3: CSARGGGTGNTDTQYF

J: TRBJ2-1
V: TRBV9
CDR3: CASSDSGRAYNEQFF

J: TRBJ1-1
V: TRBV18
CDR3: CASSTTLSGQGMFENTEAFF

J: TRBJ2-3
V: TRBV19
CDR3: CASSIDSTRGDTQYF

J: TRBJ2-1
V: TRBV28
CDR3: CASSLFGTSVSGEQFF

J: TRBJ2-7
V: TRBV6-2/TRBV6-3
CDR3: CASRHLPLGQGLYEQYF

J: TRBJ2-2
V: TRBV6-5
CDR3: CASSYYGGNTGELFF

J: TRBJ1-2
V: TRBV27
CDR3: CASSYTGNYGYTF